The sequence of this T cell receptor (beta chain) was determined in a study of blood T cell repertoires in COVID-19 (TCRdb year 2020). Regarding the research as a whole: Samples covering the acute and convalescent phases of COVID-19 were provided by collaborators in the United States, Italy and Spain. The material from the prospective study consisted of cDNA or gDNA derived from T cells, B-cell-depleted T cells, or PBMCs. The dataset comprised deeply sampled blood TCRbeta repertoires from subjects exposed to, actively infected with, or recovered from COVID-19. A freely available public database, intended as a resource for researchers studying the immune response to SARS-CoV-2, is where the repertoires were released. Samples came from the ongoing ImmuneRACE study (first 160 participants) plus 1,254 subjects from 6 global collaborators. Nearly every sample came with metadata listing a de-identified subject ID, COVID-19 status, age in years and sex. Where HLA class I and class II types were available, the types were taken from metadata supplied by the sample provider, not from assay-based typing. What the work shows at the level of the full study, not this receptor alone: Clinical and demographic metadata were provided uncurated, with the amount varying by source and participant.

Whole blood was collected in K2EDTA tubes by collaborating institutions according to the institutions' own protocols. For TCRbeta analysis, collaborators shipped samples as frozen whole blood, isolated PBMCs, or DNA extracted from either of those sample types. The immunoSEQ Assay, a bias-controlled multiplex PCR, was used to amplify TCRbeta CDR3 regions from genomic DNA. The authors' analysis ran thus. Within the assay, amplification of reference gene primers was used to estimate how many nucleated cells each sample contained. To quantify the absolute abundance of each unique TCRbeta CDR3 rearrangement, sequence reads were collapsed and filtered. Productive Simpson clonality was computed per sample as the square root of Simpson's diversity index over productive rearrangements. In TCRdb, the immuneACCESS table is reduced to in-frame sequences with V and J assigned. These tables do not hold every clone; where another copy was compared, an unresolved V gene accounts for under half, and the others remain unexplained. Clone size and V and J calls were adopted from that table, with D and trimming inferred from the DNA. This sample holds about 98,000 clones; 65% to 90% were observed only once. Around 9.9% of the sample lies in the top ten.

As concerns this clone: Its target antigen remains unknown. Base qualities were left out, and no much larger clone turns up one base away.

The sequence was obtained from a man aged 65-85 years with active or convalescent COVID-19. The material sequenced was peripheral blood.

The CDR3 region reads CASSSPTGGRETQYF. The bases are TGTGCCAGCAGCTCCCCGACAGGGGGCAGGGAGACCCAGTACTTC. The chain joins TRBV6-2 or TRBV6-3 to TRBJ2-5, and TRBD1 aligns with 10 junction nucleotides. CDR1 MNHEY and CDR2 SVGEGT were looked up in the germline V gene. Unmatched junction bases come to 9, with V trimmed by 6 bases and J by 5 bases. Reading from cysteine to phenylalanine, the CDR3 counts 15 amino acids. The retained sequence is limited to the CDR3, 45 bases, with the frame set at the first base.